Listed below are T cell receptor beta chains from one sample, sequenced in a study of spatial heterogeneity in lung cancer. Via MiXCR, TCRdb re-called the 5' RACE reads, giving one row per CDR3 protein. Counted here are about 3,500 distinct CDR3 sequences, 16% occurring once; the ten biggest clones make up roughly 7%. Sequencing was performed on lung tumor tissue, taken at surgery. The receptors were gathered from a male donor with early-stage non-small cell lung cancer. Both conserved end residues are part of each CDR3. A D gene is named only where the DNA matches it firmly. A row's size may be missing; if present it is once, few, many or a size class.

j_gene: TRBJ1-2; d_gene: .; v_gene: TRBV29-1; abundance: few; CDR3nt: TGCAGCGTTCGGTTGACCAACTATGGCTACACCTTC; CDR3aa: CSVRLTNYGYTF
j_gene: TRBJ2-7; d_gene: TRBD2; v_gene: TRBV20-1; abundance: large; CDR3nt: TGCAGTGCTAGAGACGCTAGCGGGAGCTACGAGCAGTACTTC; CDR3aa: CSARDASGSYEQYF
j_gene: TRBJ2-5; d_gene: .; v_gene: TRBV7-2; abundance: .; CDR3nt: TGTGCCAGCAGCTTAACCCCCCAAGAGACCCAGTACTTC; CDR3aa: CASSLTPQETQYF
j_gene: TRBJ2-1; d_gene: .; v_gene: TRBV3-1; abundance: few; CDR3nt: TGTGCCAGCGGTAGCGGAATCTCCTACAATGAGCAGTTCTTC; CDR3aa: CASGSGISYNEQFF
j_gene: TRBJ1-2; d_gene: .; v_gene: TRBV4-3; abundance: few; CDR3nt: TGCGCCAGCAGCCAACAATTAGCTAACTATGGCTACACCTTC; CDR3aa: CASSQQLANYGYTF
j_gene: TRBJ2-1; d_gene: .; v_gene: TRBV20-1; abundance: .; CDR3nt: TGCAGTGCTAAGGACCGTAGCTCCTACAATGAGCAGTTCTTC; CDR3aa: CSAKDRSSYNEQFF
j_gene: TRBJ2-1; d_gene: TRBD2; v_gene: TRBV20-1; abundance: medium-sized; CDR3nt: TGCAGTGCCGGGGGGGTAGAAGCGGATGAGCAGTTCTTC; CDR3aa: CSAGGVEADEQFF
j_gene: TRBJ2-7; d_gene: TRBD1; v_gene: TRBV5-1; abundance: once; CDR3nt: TGCGCCAGCAGCTCCGGGACAGGGGCCTACGAGCAGTACTTC; CDR3aa: CASSSGTGAYEQYF
j_gene: TRBJ2-2; d_gene: TRBD2; v_gene: TRBV7-9; abundance: .; CDR3nt: TGTGCCAGCAGCACGGGACTAGCTAGCACCGGGGAGCTGTTTTTT; CDR3aa: CASSTGLASTGELFF
j_gene: TRBJ2-3; d_gene: .; v_gene: TRBV28; abundance: .; CDR3nt: TGTGCCAGCAGTTCTCGACCCTCCCTGGCGGAAAGATGGGATATGCAGTATTTT; CDR3aa: CASSSRPSLAERWDMQYF
j_gene: TRBJ2-7; d_gene: TRBD1; v_gene: TRBV7-2; abundance: medium-sized; CDR3nt: TGTGCCAGCAGCCCCGGGACAGTGCCCTACGAGCAGTACTTC; CDR3aa: CASSPGTVPYEQYF
j_gene: TRBJ1-4; d_gene: .; v_gene: TRBV12-3/TRBV12-4; abundance: medium-sized; CDR3nt: TGTGCCAGCACTCCAGACAGGTGGGGTGAAAAACTGTTTTTT; CDR3aa: CASTPDRWGEKLFF
j_gene: TRBJ2-3; d_gene: .; v_gene: TRBV5-1; abundance: medium-sized; CDR3nt: TGCGCCAGCAGCTTGGCAGCTAGCACAGATACGCAGTATTTT; CDR3aa: CASSLAASTDTQYF
j_gene: TRBJ2-5; d_gene: .; v_gene: TRBV7-2; abundance: medium-sized; CDR3nt: TGTGCCAGCAGCCTCTTGGAGACCCAGTACTTC; CDR3aa: CASSLLETQYF
j_gene: TRBJ1-4; d_gene: TRBD1; v_gene: TRBV7-9; abundance: few; CDR3nt: TGTGCCAGCAGCCCGGACAGGGTCGAAAAACTGTTTTTT; CDR3aa: CASSPDRVEKLFF
j_gene: TRBJ1-2; d_gene: .; v_gene: TRBV20-1; abundance: .; CDR3nt: TGCAGTGCTAGAGTGCTAGGGACCAATGGCTACACCTTC; CDR3aa: CSARVLGTNGYTF
j_gene: TRBJ1-1; d_gene: .; v_gene: TRBV5-5; abundance: large; CDR3nt: TGTGCCAGCAGCTTGCAGAACATGAACACTGAAGCTTTCTTT; CDR3aa: CASSLQNMNTEAFF
j_gene: TRBJ2-1; d_gene: TRBD2; v_gene: TRBV12-3/TRBV12-4; abundance: medium-sized; CDR3nt: TGTGCCAGCACCGTAGCGGGGGAGGTCAATGAGCAGTTCTTC; CDR3aa: CASTVAGEVNEQFF
j_gene: TRBJ2-2; d_gene: .; v_gene: TRBV27; abundance: once; CDR3nt: TGTGCCAGCAGTTTCGTTTTGTTCGGCGGGGAGCTGTTTTTT; CDR3aa: CASSFVLFGGELFF
j_gene: TRBJ2-7; d_gene: TRBD2; v_gene: TRBV20-1; abundance: medium-sized; CDR3nt: TGCAGTGCAAAGGGACTAGCGGTGGCCTACGAGCAGTACTTC; CDR3aa: CSAKGLAVAYEQYF
j_gene: TRBJ2-3; d_gene: TRBD1; v_gene: TRBV4-1; abundance: large; CDR3nt: TGCGCCAGCAGCCAAGAGACAGGGGCTTATACGCAGTATTTT; CDR3aa: CASSQETGAYTQYF
j_gene: TRBJ1-4; d_gene: .; v_gene: TRBV11-2; abundance: few; CDR3nt: TGTGCCAGCAGCGTGGACTCTTTTGAAAAACTGTTTTTT; CDR3aa: CASSVDSFEKLFF
j_gene: TRBJ2-5; d_gene: TRBD1; v_gene: TRBV6-5; abundance: .; CDR3nt: TGTGCCAGCAGACAGACAGGGGCAGAGACCCAGTACTTC; CDR3aa: CASRQTGAETQYF
j_gene: TRBJ1-5; d_gene: .; v_gene: TRBV6-1; abundance: .; CDR3nt: TGTGCCAGCAGTGAACTATTTAGCAATCAGCCCCAGCATTTT; CDR3aa: CASSELFSNQPQHF
j_gene: TRBJ1-4; d_gene: TRBD1; v_gene: TRBV30; abundance: few; CDR3nt: TGTGCCTGGAGTATGGACAGGGGAAAACTGTTTTTT; CDR3aa: CAWSMDRGKLFF
j_gene: TRBJ2-3; d_gene: .; v_gene: TRBV7-3; abundance: large; CDR3nt: TGTGCCAGCAGCTCCGGGACGGGCACAGATACGCAGTATTTT; CDR3aa: CASSSGTGTDTQYF
j_gene: TRBJ1-1; d_gene: .; v_gene: TRBV7-9; abundance: .; CDR3nt: TGTGCCAGCAGTAAAGGCACTGAAGCTTTCTTT; CDR3aa: CASSKGTEAFF
j_gene: TRBJ2-1; d_gene: .; v_gene: TRBV29-1; abundance: few; CDR3nt: TGCAGCGTTGTTTCCAGATACAATGAGCAGTTCTTC; CDR3aa: CSVVSRYNEQFF
j_gene: TRBJ2-1; d_gene: TRBD2; v_gene: TRBV7-8; abundance: few; CDR3nt: TGTGCCAGCAGCCCCCAGCTAGCGGGGGGGCGGGGGCAGTTCTTC; CDR3aa: CASSPQLAGGRGQFF
j_gene: TRBJ2-3; d_gene: TRBD1; v_gene: TRBV11-3; abundance: few; CDR3nt: TGTGCCAGCAGCTTGGGCAGGGGGAGCGGCACAGATACGCAGTATTTT; CDR3aa: CASSLGRGSGTDTQYF
j_gene: TRBJ1-1; d_gene: .; v_gene: TRBV6-6; abundance: .; CDR3nt: TGTGCCAGCATTCTACAGGGACCAGCTTTCTTT; CDR3aa: CASILQGPAFF
j_gene: TRBJ1-1; d_gene: .; v_gene: TRBV6-6; abundance: few; CDR3nt: TGTGCCAGCAGTTACTCGAAAAACACTGAAGCTTTCTTT; CDR3aa: CASSYSKNTEAFF
j_gene: TRBJ2-5; d_gene: TRBD2; v_gene: TRBV6-4; abundance: .; CDR3nt: TGTGCCAGCAGTGACTCAGCTAGCGGGATTACAGAGACCCAGTACTTC; CDR3aa: CASSDSASGITETQYF
j_gene: TRBJ2-1; d_gene: .; v_gene: TRBV6-1; abundance: few; CDR3nt: TGTGCCACCCGGGTTGCAGGGGGGAGGGGTGAGCAGTTCTTC; CDR3aa: CATRVAGGRGEQFF
j_gene: TRBJ1-1; d_gene: .; v_gene: TRBV12-3/TRBV12-4; abundance: few; CDR3nt: TGTGCCAGCAGTTACGGCAGTCGGCCCGCAGAAGCTTTCTTT; CDR3aa: CASSYGSRPAEAFF
j_gene: TRBJ2-3; d_gene: .; v_gene: TRBV6-2/TRBV6-3; abundance: .; CDR3nt: TGTGCCAGCAGACCAGGTTTCGGAGATACGCAGTATTTT; CDR3aa: CASRPGFGDTQYF
j_gene: TRBJ1-1; d_gene: .; v_gene: TRBV4-2; abundance: .; CDR3nt: TGTGCCAGCAGCCTAGCTGTCGGGGCGGACACTGAAGCTTTCTTT; CDR3aa: CASSLAVGADTEAFF
j_gene: TRBJ2-1; d_gene: .; v_gene: TRBV28; abundance: few; CDR3nt: TGTGCCAGCAGCCCTGCCCGGCCGAGGCAGTTCTTC; CDR3aa: CASSPARPRQFF
j_gene: TRBJ2-5; d_gene: .; v_gene: TRBV7-9; abundance: medium-sized; CDR3nt: TGTGCCAGCAGCTTAACAGGGACTGGGAGGACCCAGTACTTC; CDR3aa: CASSLTGTGRTQYF
j_gene: TRBJ2-1; d_gene: TRBD1; v_gene: TRBV4-3; abundance: .; CDR3nt: TGCGCCAGCAGCCAAGATTGGGGACAGGGGCCCGACGCGGAGCAGTTCTTC; CDR3aa: CASSQDWGQGPDAEQFF
j_gene: TRBJ1-1; d_gene: .; v_gene: TRBV12-3/TRBV12-4; abundance: few; CDR3nt: TGTGCCAGCAGTTCATCATTTAACACTGAAGCTTTCTTT; CDR3aa: CASSSSFNTEAFF
j_gene: TRBJ1-3; d_gene: .; v_gene: TRBV12-3/TRBV12-4; abundance: .; CDR3nt: TGTGCCAGCAGTCGCGACACCTCTGGAAACACCATATATTTT; CDR3aa: CASSRDTSGNTIYF
j_gene: TRBJ1-6; d_gene: .; v_gene: TRBV27; abundance: .; CDR3nt: TGTGCCAGTCAGCCGGTCTCCGGGACATTTTATAATTCACCCCTCCACTTT; CDR3aa: CASQPVSGTFYNSPLHF
j_gene: TRBJ2-2; d_gene: TRBD1; v_gene: TRBV19; abundance: .; CDR3nt: TGTGCCAGCCTAACCGGGACAGCGAACACCGGGGAGCTGTTTTTT; CDR3aa: CASLTGTANTGELFF
j_gene: TRBJ2-3; d_gene: .; v_gene: TRBV7-8; abundance: once; CDR3nt: TGTGCCAGCAGCATCGGGAGCACAGATACGCAGTATTTT; CDR3aa: CASSIGSTDTQYF
j_gene: TRBJ2-7; d_gene: .; v_gene: TRBV2; abundance: .; CDR3nt: TGTGCCAGCAGTGAAAGGGCAGGGCCCAGCCCCTACGAGCAGTACTTC; CDR3aa: CASSERAGPSPYEQYF
j_gene: TRBJ2-5; d_gene: .; v_gene: TRBV30; abundance: .; CDR3nt: TGTGCCTGGAGTGGCGGAGGTATTTGGAAGACCCAGTACTTC; CDR3aa: CAWSGGGIWKTQYF
j_gene: TRBJ2-1; d_gene: .; v_gene: TRBV18; abundance: medium-sized; CDR3nt: TGTGCCAGCTCACCACCCGACTACTGGGGTCACAATGAGCAGTTCTTC; CDR3aa: CASSPPDYWGHNEQFF
j_gene: TRBJ2-7; d_gene: .; v_gene: TRBV14; abundance: .; CDR3nt: TGTGCCAGCAGCCTGACGACTTACGAGCAGTACTTC; CDR3aa: CASSLTTYEQYF
j_gene: TRBJ2-7; d_gene: TRBD1; v_gene: TRBV12-3/TRBV12-4; abundance: medium-sized; CDR3nt: TGTGCCAGCAGTTTCACAGGGGGCTACGAGCAGTACTTC; CDR3aa: CASSFTGGYEQYF
j_gene: TRBJ2-1; d_gene: TRBD1; v_gene: TRBV7-3; abundance: medium-sized; CDR3nt: TGTGCCAGCAGCTCTAGTCCGAACAGGGGTAACAATGAGCAGTTCTTC; CDR3aa: CASSSSPNRGNNEQFF
j_gene: TRBJ2-2; d_gene: .; v_gene: TRBV20-1; abundance: large; CDR3nt: TGCAGTGCGCCGACTCCCCCTGGGGCCGGGGAGCTGTTTTTT; CDR3aa: CSAPTPPGAGELFF
j_gene: TRBJ1-1; d_gene: .; v_gene: TRBV6-5; abundance: .; CDR3nt: TGTGCCAGCACCAGGGGAGGGCATCCCACTGAAGCTTTCTTT; CDR3aa: CASTRGGHPTEAFF
j_gene: TRBJ2-5; d_gene: TRBD2; v_gene: TRBV14; abundance: few; CDR3nt: TGTGCCAGCAGCTACTGGACTAGCGGGAAGGGGGAGACCCAGTACTTC; CDR3aa: CASSYWTSGKGETQYF
j_gene: TRBJ2-5; d_gene: TRBD2; v_gene: TRBV29-1; abundance: .; CDR3nt: TGCAGCGTCCCGGGGGGACGGGAGACCCAGTACTTC; CDR3aa: CSVPGGRETQYF
j_gene: TRBJ2-3; d_gene: .; v_gene: TRBV7-2; abundance: medium-sized; CDR3nt: TGTGCCAGCAGCTTATCGGTTGGCACAGATACGCAGTATTTT; CDR3aa: CASSLSVGTDTQYF